The T cell receptor (beta chain) under discussion was sequenced for a study of T cells in Graves' hyperthyroidism and ophthalmopathy. Looking at the study overall: Any treatment followed the collection of peripheral blood at initial diagnosis. Whole-study findings and limits: Among clonotypes expanded in thyroid above 0.001, most were also found in blood.

This CDR3 contains 15 residues. The V gene lost 5 bases and the J gene lost 5 bases, with 15 bases spanning the gap. Ophthalmopathy cases scored 3 or more on the Clinical Activity Score and 4 or more on NOSPECS grade, with duration below 3 months. The source of the PBMCs was 10 ml of fresh peripheral blood. Turning to this clonotype: The target antigen is unknown.

The source material, RNA transcripts, was used to amplify TCR beta CDR3 regions. The HTBI primer set was used in a first-round RT-PCR of the TCR CDR3. Each CDR3 protein is one row after TCRdb ran MiXCR on the multiplex PCR reads. The table shows about half a million distinct CDR3 sequences, with approximately 25% occurring only once. This TCR was sampled from a woman aged 25 to 39 with Graves' ophthalmopathy. The chain uses TRBV12-3 or TRBV12-4 and TRBJ2-2; unclear D gene. Input material: blood. CDR3 residues: CASSKGIMGTGELFF. The CDR3 bases are TGTGCCAGCAGTAAGGGTATCATGGGGACCGGGGAGCTGTTTTTT.